Below, 17 T cell receptor beta chains from the same sample are listed, as sequenced in a study of molecular identifiers for immune sequencing clone quantification. TCRdb recomputed calls from the PCR reads with MiXCR, one row per CDR3 protein. The repertoire holds about 36,000 distinct CDR3 sequences, with around 18% as singletons. Sequenced: naive CD8+ T cells from blood, with Jurkat cell RNA spiked in. Subset given: FACS-sorted CD8+CD4-CCR7+CD45RA+ naive T cells. These receptors all come from a human donor in good health. Some libraries in this study had Jurkat cell RNA spiked in.

A word on this clonotype: A much larger clone lies one base from this, so it may be a read error. V is TRBV20-1 and J is TRBJ2-7; TRBD2 matches at 8 bases. The V segment lost 6 bases and the J segment 3 bases; nucleotides outside the gene matches: 10. Germline V gives CDR1 DFQATT, CDR2 SNEGSKA (reference sequence). The CDR3 loop spans 14 amino acids. This CDR3 reads CSALASGSIYEQYF. DNA of the CDR3: TGCAGTGCCTTGGCCAGCGGGAGCATCTACGAGCAGTACTTC.

Comment on this clonotype: One base away lies a much larger clone, so this may be a sequencing read error. The chain uses TRBV7-8 and TRBJ2-7, with 11 positions matching TRBD1. This CDR3 comprises 14 residues. The germline V gene encodes CDR1 SGHVS and CDR2 FQNEAQ. The CDR3 here is CAISFRDRGYEQYF. The CDR3 bases are TGTGCCATCAGCTTTCGGGACAGGGGGTACGAGCAGTACTTC.

The chain recombines TRBV28 with TRBJ2-7; no reliable D call. Between the trimmed V and J ends, which lost 5 bases and 2 bases, there was a span of 13 bases. The CDR3 has 14 residues. Germline assignment: CDR1 MDHEN and CDR2 SYDVKM. Here the CDR3 reads CASSLLPGPYEQYF. CDR3 DNA sequence: TGTGCCAGCAGTCTTCTCCCCGGGCCCTACGAGCAGTACTTC.

The J gene is TRBJ1-4, the V gene TRBV6-6; D uncertain. V was trimmed by 5 bases and J by 8 bases, leaving 15 bases between them. Germline V gene data show CDR1 as MNHNY and CDR2 as SVGAGI (reference sequence). This CDR3 spans 14 amino acids. CDR3: CASSQTADGEKLFF. The CDR3 DNA follows: TGTGCCAGCAGTCAGACCGCGGATGGGGAAAAACTGTTTTTT.

Comment on this clonotype: This may arise from a read error, as a much more abundant clone is one base away. The rearrangement links TRBV29-1 to TRBJ2-4; 7 bases line up with TRBD1. Germline lookup yields CDR1 SQVTM and CDR2 ANQGSEA. The CDR3 totals 13 residues. In nucleotides, the CDR3 is TGCAGCGCACTGACAGGGAGCAAAAACGTTCAGTACTTC. The encoded protein is CSALTGSKNVQYF.

The chain recombines TRBV6-2 or TRBV6-3 with TRBJ2-7; 8 positions match TRBD2. V gave up 6 bases and J gave up 4 bases; unmatched junction bases: 17. The CDR3 is made up of 17 amino acids. Germline values: CDR1 MNHEY, CDR2 SVGEGT. CDR3 nucleotides: TGTGCCAGCAGCAATGGACGAGCTTTAACGGGGGGGTACGAGCAGTACTTC. This sequence encodes CASSNGRALTGGYEQYF.

There are many counts of this clonotype. The chain links TRBV29-1 to TRBJ2-7, with TRBD1 as a possible D gene (5 bases). There are 15 residues in the CDR3. The germline V gene encodes CDR1 SQVTM and CDR2 ANQGSEA. Between the trimmed V and J ends, which lost 2 bases and 0 bases, there was a span of 14 bases. The CDR3 DNA sequence: TGCAGCGTTGAAATAGGGGCAACAAGCTCCTACGAGCAGTACTTC. The encoded protein is CSVEIGATSSYEQYF.

This clonotype has ten or more counts. V usage is TRBV7-3 and J usage is TRBJ1-5, with 8 bases matching TRBD1. The CDR3 is 18 residues long. The germline V gene has CDR1 SGHTA and CDR2 FQGTGA. The J segment lost 2 bases and the V segment lost 4 bases, leaving 13 bases of the junction unmatched. CDR3 sequence reads: CASSSLGQGKIGNQPQHF. CDR3 nucleotide sequence: TGTGCCAGCAGCTCTCTAGGACAGGGTAAAATAGGCAATCAGCCCCAGCATTTT.

This clonotype was picked up many times. The V call is TRBV28, the J call TRBJ1-6; D call uncertain. CDR3 length: 15 amino acids. Germline assignment: CDR1 MDHEN and CDR2 SYDVKM. V lost 2 bases to trimming and J lost 9 bases, with 14 bases between them. The CDR3 DNA is TGTGCCAGCAGTTTAGCCCGATCCTCGTTTTCACCCCTCCACTTT. This gives the protein CASSLARSSFSPLHF.

V gene TRBV10-1 combines with J gene TRBJ2-7; TRBD1 matches at 7 bases. Per germline, CDR1 WNHNN and CDR2 SYGVQD (reference sequence). V was clipped by 3 bases and J by 0 bases; unmatched bases: 11. CDR3 length: 17 amino acids. The CDR3 region is CASSEWDSKSGSYEQYF. For the CDR3, the DNA is TGCGCCAGCAGTGAATGGGACAGTAAAAGCGGCTCCTACGAGCAGTACTTC.

The V call is TRBV28, the J call TRBJ2-1, with TRBD1 matching over 10 bases. Germline-derived CDR1 and CDR2 are MDHEN and SYDVKM. The CDR3 loop spans 14 amino acids. V shed 6 bases, J shed 11 bases, and the junction held 10 bases outside the gene matches. CDR3: CASSPLPGQGKQFF. For the CDR3, the DNA is TGTGCCAGCAGCCCTCTACCGGGACAGGGGAAGCAGTTCTTC.

In its sample, this clonotype was seen a few times. The chain uses TRBV5-1 and TRBJ2-1; TRBD1 or TRBD2 may be the D gene (5 bases each). The ends were cut back, 5 bases at V and 2 bases at J, with 11 bases in the middle. The CDR3 extends over 14 amino acids. Germline CDR1 and CDR2: SGHRS and YFSETQ. This CDR3 is CASREPGPYNEQFF. The CDR3 DNA is TGCGCCAGCAGGGAGCCGGGACCCTACAATGAGCAGTTCTTC.

Remarks on this clonotype: A read error is possible here, since a much larger clone lies one base away. The chain uses TRBV28 and TRBJ2-7; 9 bases match TRBD2. Germline-derived CDR1 and CDR2 are MDHEN and SYDVKM. This CDR3 has 15 amino acids. CDR3 nucleotides: TGTGCCAGCAGCCAAGGACTAGCGAGGGCCTACAAGCAGTACTTC. It encodes CASSQGLARAYKQYF.

This clonotype was seen many times. The genes are TRBV7-9 and TRBJ1-5; 8 nucleotides line up with TRBD1. J gave up 6 bases and V 6 bases, and 7 bases lay outside the gene matches. Germline V lookup: CDR1 SEHNR, CDR2 FQNEAQ (reference sequence). The CDR3 contains 14 residues. The CDR3 sequence is CASSSTGDLQPQHF. The CDR3 DNA reads TGTGCCAGCAGTTCGACAGGGGACCTTCAGCCCCAGCATTTT.

This clonotype has at least ten counts. CDR3 sequence (DNA): TGTGCCAGCTCACCGGGGGTCGAGTACAATGAGCAGTTCTTC. It translates to CASSPGVEYNEQFF. The rearrangement joins TRBV18 to TRBJ2-1; D possibly uses TRBD1 or TRBD2 (5 bases each). Between the trimmed V and J ends, which lost 3 bases and 4 bases, there was a span of 10 bases. Germline lookup yields CDR1 KGHSH and CDR2 LQKENI. There are 14 residues in the CDR3.

The rearrangement joins TRBV4-3 to TRBJ2-7, with D possibly called TRBD1 or TRBD2 (6 bases each). Per germline, CDR1 LGHNA and CDR2 YSLEER. The CDR3 spans 14 residues. The germline V and J ends were trimmed by 2 bases and 3 bases, with 11 bases remaining between them. CDR3 loop: CASSQSRGRYEQYF. The CDR3 DNA is TGCGCCAGCAGCCAATCCCGGGGGCGCTACGAGCAGTACTTC.

About this clonotype itself: A much larger clone lies a single base off, so this may be a read error. The rearrangement uses TRBV28 and TRBJ2-7; D is unresolved. The CDR3 runs 13 residues. Trimming left V 4 bases short and J 4 bases short, with 11 bases between. Germline V gene data show CDR1 as MDHEN and CDR2 as SYDVKM. CDR3 DNA: TGTGCCAGCAGTTCACAGAGGTTTTACGAGCAGTACTTC. Protein sequence: CASSSQRFYEQYF. Drawing the rest from reference TRBV28 and TRBJ2-7, the complete variable domain is DVKVTQSSRYLVKRTGEKVFLECVQDMDHENMFWYRQDPGLGLRLIYFSYDVKMKEKGDIPEGYSVSREKKERFSLILESASTNQTSMYLCASSSQRFYEQYFGPGTRLTVT.